This entry lists 9 T cell receptor beta chains sequenced from one sample in a study of blood T cell repertoires in COVID-19 (dated by TCRdb to the early 2020s). The method was the immunoSEQ multiplex PCR assay. TCRdb stores this immuneACCESS table with in-frame sequences only. Part of the clones is absent; in the studies checked, under half of the shortfall reflects unresolved V genes, and no reason is known for the rest. The sample table holds fewer than 500,000 clones, of which approximately 90% were seen once. More than 0.9% of the sample is held by the ten biggest clonotypes. The sequencing input was PBMCs or T cells enriched from blood (not recorded which). These receptors came from a woman under 40 with acute COVID-19.

The genes are TRBV5-1 and TRBJ1-1, with D tentatively TRBD1 (5 bases). Germline-derived CDR1 and CDR2 are SGHRS and YFSETQ. The V and J ends lost 4 bases and 1 base respectively, with 8 bases between them. The CDR3 runs to 13 residues. CDR3 protein: CASSTGGNTEAFF. DNA for the CDR3: TGCGCCAGCAGCACGGGGGGGAACACTGAAGCTTTCTTT.

The chain combines TRBV29-1 with TRBJ1-1; D may be TRBD1 (6 bases). V was trimmed by 4 bases and J by 5 bases, leaving 20 bases between them. CDR1 is SQVTM, CDR2 ANQGSEA, per germline. CDR3 length equals 15 residues. The CDR3, as DNA: TGCAGCGTTGGAGGGGGGGAACTGTCGGTAACTGAAGCTTTCTTT. This gives the protein CSVGGGELSVTEAFF.

This clone was observed a handful of times. This chain connects TRBV7-9 to TRBJ1-2, with 10 bases aligning to TRBD1. Looked up from germline, CDR1 is SEHNR and CDR2 is FQNEAQ (reference sequence). V trimming: 1 base; J trimming: 10 bases; junction bases outside the gene matches: 6. This CDR3 is 14 amino acids long. The CDR3 sequence: CASSLEWTGGAYTF. The CDR3 bases are TGTGCCAGCAGCTTAGAATGGACAGGGGGTGCCTACACCTTC.

The CDR3 DNA reads as TGTGCCAGCAGCTTAATCGACAGGGGGGAGGCTAATGAAAAACTGTTTTTT. This encodes CASSLIDRGEANEKLFF. The J gene is TRBJ1-4, the V gene TRBV7-8, with 9 nucleotides matching TRBD1. The junction had 7 bases not matched to a gene; V was cut back by 2 bases and J by 3 bases. This CDR3 spans 17 amino acids. The V gene's germline CDR1 is SGHVS and CDR2 FQNEAQ.

The CDR3: CASSPLAGQEQFF. The CDR3 DNA reads TGTGCCAGCAGTCCACTCGCGGGGCAGGAGCAGTTCTTC. The chain is built from TRBV6-4 and TRBJ2-1, with a weak D call TRBD2 (6 bases). The germline V and J ends were trimmed by 5 bases and 10 bases, with 15 bases remaining between them. Looked up from germline, CDR1 is MRHNA and CDR2 is SNTAGT. The CDR3 has 13 residues.

This sequence joins TRBV5-1 and TRBJ1-1; the D is unclear. The CDR3 spans 13 residues. The V gene's germline CDR1 is SGHRS and CDR2 YFSETQ. V lost 5 bases and J 3 bases, leaving 11 bases between the germline ends. The CDR3 DNA follows: TGCGCCAGCAGGACTGAGGCTCACACTGAAGCTTTCTTT. Its translation is CASRTEAHTEAFF.

The genes are TRBV5-6 and TRBJ1-3; D is possibly TRBD1 (6 bases). CDR3 size: 15 residues. Trimming shortened V by 5 bases and J by 1 base, and 13 bases separated the two germline ends. CDR1 and CDR2 (germline): SGHDT, YYEEEE. The CDR3 protein is CASSRGRGSGNTIYF. The CDR3 DNA follows: TGTGCCAGCAGTCGGGGAAGGGGGTCTGGAAACACCATATATTTT.

In its sample, this clone was seen once. CDR3 in amino acids: CASRDTFSYEQYF. CDR3 bases: TGTGCCAGCAGGGACACCTTCTCCTACGAGCAGTACTTC. This chain uses TRBV6-5 with TRBJ2-7, with a possible D match to TRBD1 (5 bases). This CDR3 region has 13 residues. V was cut by 6 bases and J by 0 bases, with 9 bases left in between. Germline CDR1 and CDR2: MNHEY and SVGAGI.

The J gene is TRBJ1-2, the V gene TRBV7-2; the D gene is possibly TRBD1 (5 bases). The CDR3 is 14 amino acids. V was trimmed by 2 bases and J by 4 bases, leaving 11 bases between them. Germline values: CDR1 SGHTA, CDR2 FQGNSA. The DNA of the CDR3 is TGTGCCAGCAGCTTAAGACAGTTGATCTATGGCTACACCTTC. This sequence encodes CASSLRQLIYGYTF.